One T cell receptor beta chain is described in this entry. CDR3 length equals 16 residues. V lost 6 bases, J lost 2 bases, and 16 bases lay in between. Looked up from germline, CDR1 is SGHVS and CDR2 is FNYEAQ. Profiled with immunoSEQ multiplex PCR; TCRdb holds only in-frame clones, not every one. Of about 480,000 clones listed, roughly 78% are singletons. This sample stems from a study of shared clonotypes between healthy human individuals. The sequencing sample was made of PBMCs. The V call is TRBV7-6, the J call TRBJ2-2, with D tentatively TRBD1 or TRBD2 (6 bases each). The sequence was collected from a woman aged 40 to 50 in good health. Some clones in this sample may be carry-over from other donors' samples. CDR3 amino acids: CASSRGRGQNTGELFF. CDR3 in DNA: TGTGCCAGCAGTAGAGGGCGGGGACAAAACACCGGGGAGCTGTTTTTT.